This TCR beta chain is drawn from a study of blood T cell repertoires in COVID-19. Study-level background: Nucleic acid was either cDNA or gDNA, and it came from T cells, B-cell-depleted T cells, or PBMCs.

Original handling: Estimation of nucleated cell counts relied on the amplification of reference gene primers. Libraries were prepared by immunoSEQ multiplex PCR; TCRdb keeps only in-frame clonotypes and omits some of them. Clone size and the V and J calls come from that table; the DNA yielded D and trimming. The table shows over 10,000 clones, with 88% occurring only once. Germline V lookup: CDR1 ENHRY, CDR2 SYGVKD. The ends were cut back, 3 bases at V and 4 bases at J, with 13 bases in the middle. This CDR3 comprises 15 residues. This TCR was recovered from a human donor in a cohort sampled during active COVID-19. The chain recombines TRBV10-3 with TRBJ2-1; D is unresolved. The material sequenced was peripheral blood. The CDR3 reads CAISDVTAFYNEQFF. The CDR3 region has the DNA TGTGCCATCAGTGATGTAACAGCTTTTTACAATGAGCAGTTCTTC.